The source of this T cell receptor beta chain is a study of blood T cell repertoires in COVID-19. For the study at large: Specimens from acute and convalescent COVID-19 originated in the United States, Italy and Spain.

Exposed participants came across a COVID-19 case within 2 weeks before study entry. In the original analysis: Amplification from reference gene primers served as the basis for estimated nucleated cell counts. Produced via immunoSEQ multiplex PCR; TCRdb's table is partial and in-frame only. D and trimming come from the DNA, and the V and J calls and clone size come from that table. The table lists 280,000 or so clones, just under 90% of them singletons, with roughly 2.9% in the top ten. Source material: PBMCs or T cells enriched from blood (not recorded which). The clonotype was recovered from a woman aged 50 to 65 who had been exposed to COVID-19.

In nucleotides, the CDR3 is TGTGCCAGCAGCTCGCCCGGGATACTTCAGGGGGGCACTGAAGCTTTCTTT. This sequence encodes CASSSPGILQGGTEAFF. The chain links TRBV5-6 to TRBJ1-1; 7 nucleotides agree with TRBD1. CDR1 is SGHDT, CDR2 YYEEEE, per germline. The junction had 15 bases not matched to a gene; V was cut back by 3 bases and J by 4 bases. The CDR3 is made up of 17 amino acids.